Shown below are 13 T cell receptor beta chains from a single sample sequenced in a study of T cells after yellow fever vaccination. TCRdb reanalysed the 5' RACE reads using MiXCR and keeps one entry per CDR3 protein. The table shows some 350,000 distinct CDR3 sequences, with approximately 10% occurring only once. The sample in question was PBMCs, obtained on the day of the first yellow fever vaccination. The origin of the receptors is a man between 18 and 35 years old who received the YFV17D yellow fever vaccine.

This clonotype came up a few times. The chain uses TRBV27 and TRBJ2-7, with 7 bases fitting TRBD2. Germline V CDR1 and CDR2: MNHEY, SMNVEV (reference sequence). Unmatched junction bases numbered 11, after V lost 4 bases and J lost 2 bases. This CDR3 region has 16 residues. CDR3 region: CASSSVAGSGPYEQYV. As DNA, the CDR3 is TGTGCCAGCAGTTCGGTGGCGGGTAGCGGGCCCTACGAGCAGTACGTC.

The chain has TRBV12-3 or TRBV12-4 and TRBJ1-2; unclear D gene. Trimming removed 2 bases at V and 4 bases at J, with 8 bases between. There are 13 residues in the CDR3. The CDR3 reads CASSLSGVYGYTF. DNA of the CDR3: TGTGCCAGCAGTTTAAGCGGGGTCTATGGCTACACCTTC.

The chain joins TRBV5-1 to TRBJ2-5, with 9 bases that match TRBD2. The CDR3 covers 14 residues. Germline values: CDR1 SGHRS, CDR2 YFSETQ. J was trimmed by 5 bases and V by 5 bases; bases with no gene match: 7. The CDR3 reads CASRGGTSFETQYF. The CDR3 coding sequence is TGCGCCAGCAGGGGAGGGACTAGCTTCGAGACCCAGTACTTC.

The chain couples TRBV15 to TRBJ2-7, with D perhaps TRBD1 or TRBD2 (5 bases each). There are 14 residues in the CDR3. Germline V gene lookup returns CDR1 LNHNV and CDR2 YYDKDF (reference sequence). V shed 1 base and J shed 0 bases, with 7 bases lying between them. The CDR3 DNA sequence: TGTGCCACCAGCAGAGGGGGGAGCTCCTACGAGCAGTACTTC. Its protein product is CATSRGGSSYEQYF. The complete variable domain, with remaining parts taken from reference TRBV15 and TRBJ2-7, reads DAMVIQNPRYQVTQFGKPVTLSCSQTLNHNVMYWYQQKSSQAPKLLFHYYDKDFNNEADTPDNFQSRRPNTSFCFLDIRSPGLGDTAMYLCATSRGGSSYEQYFGPGTRLTVT.

About this clonotype: Since a much larger clone is just one base distant, this may be a read error. This chain links TRBV7-6 with TRBJ2-2; D is possibly TRBD2 (6 bases). Looked up from germline, CDR1 is SGHVS and CDR2 is FNYEAQ. The CDR3 has 14 residues. CDR3 bases: TGTGCCAGCACAGCGACGGTTTCCGTCCGGGAGCTGTCTTTT. Translation gives CASTATVSVRELSF.

In its sample, this clonotype was seen many times. The chain recombines TRBV12-3 or TRBV12-4 with TRBJ2-5, with no clear D. V shed 7 bases and J shed 7 bases, with 16 bases lying between them. The CDR3 is 13 amino acids. The chain's CDR3 is CASIPPGSGTQYF. CDR3 sequence (DNA): TGTGCCAGCATCCCCCCGGGCTCTGGGACCCAGTACTTC.

V usage is TRBV29-1 and J usage is TRBJ2-5; the D gene is possibly TRBD1 (6 bases). The CDR3 length is 13 residues. Germline V gene lookup returns CDR1 SQVTM and CDR2 ANQGSEA. Deletions cut 3 bases from V and 4 bases from J, with 12 bases between. The CDR3 here is CSVDRGRRETQYF. The CDR3 region has the DNA TGCAGCGTTGACAGGGGCCGGCGAGAGACCCAGTACTTC.

This clonotype appeared many times. This chain joins TRBV6-5 and TRBJ2-4, with D possibly being TRBD2 (6 bases). V lost 2 bases and J lost 0, with 11 bases in between. CDR3 size: 16 residues. Germline CDR1 MNHEY, CDR2 SVGAGI. DNA of the CDR3: TGTGCCAGCAGTTACCAGGCGGGGCTAGCCAAAAACATTCAGTACTTC. The encoded protein is CASSYQAGLAKNIQYF.

A few counts support this clonotype. J is TRBJ2-1 and V is TRBV7-6, with 9 bases matching TRBD1. The V and J ends lost 5 bases and 5 bases, in that order; junction bases with no gene match: 10. Looked up from germline, CDR1 is SGHVS and CDR2 is FNYEAQ. CDR3 size: 16 residues. CDR3: CASSRPTGQGNNEQFF. The DNA for the CDR3 is TGTGCCAGCAGCCGACCCACGGGACAGGGAAACAATGAGCAGTTCTTC.

This clonotype has a handful of counts. The genes are TRBV5-1 and TRBJ1-5; TRBD1 matches at 8 bases. J lost 6 bases, V lost 4 bases, and 6 bases had no gene match. Germline CDR1 SGHRS, CDR2 YFSETQ. This CDR3 spans 14 amino acids. The CDR3 is CASSENRGGQPQHF. CDR3 DNA sequence: TGCGCCAGCAGCGAAAACAGGGGGGGTCAGCCCCAGCATTTT.

This clonotype was counted only a few times. The chain links TRBV5-4 to TRBJ2-1; D possibly corresponds to TRBD2 (6 bases). Germline V gene data show CDR1 as SGHNT and CDR2 as YYREEE (reference sequence). Trimming stripped 10 bases from V and 1 base from J, with 18 bases between. CDR3 length: 15 residues. The CDR3 DNA follows: TGTGCCGGGGGTTTTGGGGCGGGATCCTACAATGAGCAGTTCTTC. This codes for CAGGFGAGSYNEQFF.

This chain links TRBV5-6 with TRBJ1-2, with a tentative D call TRBD1 (6 bases). CDR3 length: 17 amino acids. Germline values: CDR1 SGHDT, CDR2 YYEEEE. V was pared by 3 bases and J by 2 bases, with 20 bases between. The DNA for the CDR3 is TGTGCCAGCAGCTCCCTAAACAGGGTTTTTGGGAACTATGGCTACACCTTC. Amino acids: CASSSLNRVFGNYGYTF.

The chain is built from TRBV12-3 or TRBV12-4 and TRBJ2-3; D gene ambiguous. The V end lost 5 bases, the J end lost 3 bases, and 12 bases lay between the germline ends. The CDR3 runs to 14 residues. The CDR3: CASSPLRVTDTQYF. CDR3 in DNA: TGTGCCAGCAGTCCCCTACGCGTTACAGATACGCAGTATTTT.